These 32 T cell receptor beta chains originate from one sample sequenced in a study of blood T cell repertoires in COVID-19. TCRdb keeps only in-frame clones here, not all; method: immunoSEQ multiplex PCR. The table records over 200,000 clones, 90% of them present only once. Specimen: PBMCs or T cells enriched from blood (not recorded which). These receptors all stem from a man under 40 who had been exposed to COVID-19.

This clone was detected only a few times. The chain joins TRBV19 to TRBJ1-2; D is perhaps TRBD1 (5 bases). The germline V and J ends were trimmed by 5 bases and 9 bases, with 16 bases remaining between them. Germline V CDR1 and CDR2: LNHDA, SQIVND (reference sequence). This CDR3 is built from 13 residues. CDR3 in amino acids: CASSLAGVSRYTF. CDR3 bases: TGTGCCAGTAGTCTCGCGGGGGTGAGTCGCTACACCTTC.

This clone has only one observation. The chain links TRBV7-2 to TRBJ2-5; possible D gene TRBD1, 6 bases. This CDR3 is built from 15 residues. Trimming removed 2 bases from V and 5 bases from J, with 15 bases in between. Per the germline V gene, CDR1 is SGHTA and CDR2 is FQGNSA. In DNA form, the CDR3 reads TGTGCCAGCAGCTTAATGGCAGGGGAAGGGGAGACCCAGTACTTC. It codes for CASSLMAGEGETQYF.

The rearrangement links TRBV28 to TRBJ1-5; 7 bases align to TRBD1. This CDR3 is 14 amino acids long. Looked up from germline, CDR1 is MDHEN and CDR2 is SYDVKM. V trimming: 7 bases; J trimming: 4 bases; junction bases outside the gene matches: 7. This CDR3 is CASTGGQVNQPQHF. Here the CDR3 DNA reads TGTGCCAGCACCGGCGGACAGGTTAATCAGCCCCAGCATTTT.

The genes are TRBV18 and TRBJ1-2; D is unclear. CDR1 and CDR2 (germline): KGHSH, LQKENI. This CDR3 has 12 residues. V lost 4 bases and J lost 2, with 5 bases in between. CDR3 nucleotides: TGTGCCAGCTCACAGGAGAACTATGGCTACACCTTC. Its translation is CASSQENYGYTF.

This chain connects TRBV4-1 to TRBJ2-7; perhaps TRBD1 as D (6 bases). The CDR3 has 15 amino acids. Germline CDR1 MGHRA, CDR2 YSYEKL. The germline V and J ends were trimmed by 1 base and 3 bases, with 13 bases remaining between them. CDR3 loop: CASSQGAGDIYEQYF. The CDR3 DNA reads as TGCGCCAGCAGCCAAGGTGCAGGGGACATCTACGAGCAGTACTTC.

The J gene is TRBJ2-3, the V gene TRBV20-1; tentative D call: TRBD1 (5 bases). The ends were cut back, 3 bases at V and 4 bases at J, with 26 bases in the middle. CDR1 is DFQATT, CDR2 SNEGSKA, per germline (reference sequence). The CDR3 is 18 residues long. The CDR3 DNA sequence: TGCAGTGCTAGTCGCAGGGCAACGATGATAGTGAAGGCAGATACGCAGTATTTT. Its translation is CSASRRATMIVKADTQYF.

The chain recombines TRBV9 with TRBJ2-1, with 11 positions matching TRBD2. J gave up 6 bases and V 0 bases, and 5 bases lay outside the gene matches. Per germline, CDR1 SGDLS and CDR2 YYNGEE. CDR3 length equals 16 residues. The CDR3 sequence: CASSVVAGGDSNEQFF. The CDR3 bases are TGTGCCAGCAGCGTAGTAGCGGGAGGGGATTCCAATGAGCAGTTCTTC. Full variable domain (rest looked up from reference TRBV9 and TRBJ2-1): DSGVTQTPKHLITATGQRVTLRCSPRSGDLSVYWYQQSLDQGLQFLIQYYNGEERAKGNILERFSAQQFPDLHSELNLSSLELGDSALYFCASSVVAGGDSNEQFFGPGTRLTVL.

The chain combines TRBV9 with TRBJ2-5, with D perhaps matching TRBD1 (6 bases). The CDR3 has 15 residues. CDR1 and CDR2 from the germline V gene are SGDLS and YYNGEE. Deletions cut 0 bases from V and 5 bases from J, with 14 bases between. The chain's CDR3 is CASSVAPGATETQYF. The CDR3 bases are TGTGCCAGCAGCGTAGCTCCAGGGGCCACGGAGACCCAGTACTTC.

Only one count was recorded for this clone. This sequence joins TRBV4-2 and TRBJ2-3; D gene uncertain. CDR1 is LGHNA and CDR2 is YNFKEQ in the germline V gene. This CDR3 has 16 amino acids. Between the trimmed V and J ends, which lost 0 bases and 0 bases, there was a span of 10 bases. DNA for the CDR3: TGTGCCAGCAGCCAAGAACTGTTAACTAGCACAGATACGCAGTATTTT. Protein: CASSQELLTSTDTQYF.

The V gene is TRBV6-5, the J gene TRBJ1-6; D might be TRBD1 (6 bases). This CDR3 region has 14 residues. CDR1 MNHEY and CDR2 SVGAGI come from the germline V gene. Trimming removed 8 bases at V and 8 bases at J, with 16 bases between. The CDR3, as DNA: TGTGCCAGCGGGGATGGGGGCCGGGATTCACCCCTCCACTTT. Amino acid sequence: CASGDGGRDSPLHF.

The chain couples TRBV7-9 to TRBJ2-3; TRBD1 matches 7 bases. Germline V lookup: CDR1 SEHNR, CDR2 FQNEAQ (reference sequence). The CDR3 totals 12 residues. Germline trimming cut 5 bases from V and 11 bases from J; bases unmatched to any gene: 7. The CDR3 loop is CASSQGTAEQYF. The CDR3 DNA is TGTGCCAGCAGCCAAGGGACAGCCGAGCAGTATTTT.

The chain uses TRBV4-1 and TRBJ2-7; 9 bases agree with TRBD1. With V trimmed by 4 bases and J by 0 bases, 7 bases remained unmatched. CDR1 MGHRA and CDR2 YSYEKL come from the germline V gene. CDR3 length equals 16 residues. The chain's CDR3 is CASSRLPGQGSYEQYF. The DNA for the CDR3 is TGCGCCAGCAGCCGCCTACCGGGACAGGGCTCCTACGAGCAGTACTTC.

This sequence joins TRBV9 and TRBJ1-4; 7 positions match TRBD1. The CDR3 extends over 16 amino acids. Germline V gene sequence: CDR1 SGDLS, CDR2 YYNGEE. The J segment lost 0 bases and the V segment lost 4 bases, leaving 6 bases of the junction unmatched. The chain's CDR3 is CASSRQGAATNEKLFF. CDR3 nucleotide sequence: TGTGCCAGCAGCAGACAGGGAGCAGCAACTAATGAAAAACTGTTTTTT.

The chain combines TRBV3-1 (or the pseudogene TRBV3-2) with TRBJ1-1; no clear D. V was clipped by 1 base and J by 4 bases, with 10 bases between them. Germline V gene lookup returns CDR1 LGHDT and CDR2 YNNKEL (reference sequence). There are 14 residues in the CDR3. The CDR3 sequence: CASSQASRGTEAFF. In DNA, the CDR3 is TGTGCCAGCAGCCAAGCTAGTCGGGGCACTGAAGCTTTCTTT.

This clone was seen only a few times. The rearrangement uses TRBV2 and TRBJ2-7; tentative D call: TRBD1 (5 bases). The V end was cut by 6 bases, the J end by 0 bases, with 15 bases between. There are 15 residues in the CDR3. The V gene's germline CDR1 is SNHLY and CDR2 FYNNEI. CDR3 in amino acids: CASRGLREGSYEQYF. In DNA, the CDR3 is TGTGCCAGCAGGGGCCTCAGGGAAGGCTCCTACGAGCAGTACTTC.

V and J are TRBV5-5 and TRBJ1-6, with D perhaps TRBD1 (6 bases). CDR1 is SGHKS, CDR2 YYEKEE, per germline (reference sequence). CDR3 length equals 14 residues. Trimming pared 0 bases from V and 6 bases from J, leaving 7 bases between. CDR3 DNA sequence: TGTGCCAGCAGCTTGGGGGGGCTTAATTCACCCCTCCACTTT. It is translated as CASSLGGLNSPLHF.

This chain connects TRBV4-1 to TRBJ2-1; D is perhaps TRBD2 (5 bases). Trimming cost V 2 bases and J 5 bases, with 13 bases left between them. The V gene's germline CDR1 is MGHRA and CDR2 YSYEKL. The CDR3 totals 15 residues. CDR3 residues: CASSQRAAVDNEQFF. In DNA, the CDR3 is TGCGCCAGCAGCCAAAGAGCGGCGGTCGACAATGAGCAGTTCTTC.

The chain is built from TRBV6-5 and TRBJ2-1; 9 bases map to TRBD1. V shed 6 bases and J 14 bases; nucleotides not matched to a gene: 5. Germline CDR1 reads MNHEY; CDR2 reads SVGAGI. The CDR3 is made up of 11 amino acids. The CDR3: CASSPGTGKFF. DNA of the CDR3: TGTGCCAGCAGCCCCGGGACAGGGAAGTTCTTC.

As DNA, the CDR3 is TGTGCCAGCAGCCCCCGACAGGGGTTTGGCTCACCCCTCCACTTT. It yields the protein CASSPRQGFGSPLHF. The chain recombines TRBV5-6 with TRBJ1-6; 8 positions match TRBD1. With V trimmed by 4 bases and J by 10 bases, 10 bases remained unmatched. CDR1 and CDR2 (germline): SGHDT, YYEEEE. CDR3 length: 15 amino acids. Combining the CDR3 with reference TRBV5-6 and TRBJ1-6 gives the whole variable domain DAGVTQSPTHLIKTRGQQVTLRCSPKSGHDTVSWYQQALGQGPQFIFQYYEEEERQRGNFPDRFSGHQFPNYSSELNVNALLLGDSALYLCASSPRQGFGSPLHFGNGTRLTVT.

The CDR3 protein is CASSSQGGNNSPLHF. The CDR3 bases are TGTGCCAGCAGCTCACAGGGGGGGAATAATTCACCCCTCCACTTT. The V gene is TRBV7-6, the J gene TRBJ1-6; 8 positions agree with TRBD1. CDR3 length: 15 amino acids. Germline V CDR1 and CDR2: SGHVS, FNYEAQ. Trimming at V came to 4 bases and at J to 5 bases, leaving 4 bases not matched to a gene. Combining the CDR3 with reference TRBV7-6 and TRBJ1-6 gives the whole variable domain GAGVSQSPRYKVTKRGQDVALRCDPISGHVSLYWYRQALGQGPEFLTYFNYEAQQDKSGLPNDRFSAERPEGSISTLTIQRTEQRDSAMYRCASSSQGGNNSPLHFGNGTRLTVT.

This chain uses TRBV30 with TRBJ2-3; 9 nucleotides match TRBD2. Germline CDR1 and CDR2: GTSNPN and SVGIG (reference sequence). Trimming took 2 bases from V and 1 from J; bases not matched to a gene: 13. This CDR3 spans 18 amino acids. CDR3 bases: TGTGCCTGGAGTACCCGAGCGGGGGGATCAAAGCGCACAGATACGCAGTATTTT. It is translated as CAWSTRAGGSKRTDTQYF.

The chain recombines TRBV6-2 or TRBV6-3 with TRBJ2-7, with 9 bases fitting TRBD1. This CDR3 has 16 residues. Per germline, CDR1 MNHEY and CDR2 SVGEGT. V gave up 6 bases and J gave up 4 bases; unmatched junction bases: 13. The CDR3 sequence: CASSNLRDREVYEQYF. CDR3 DNA: TGTGCCAGCAGCAACCTTAGGGACAGGGAAGTTTACGAGCAGTACTTC.

The chain uses TRBV19 and TRBJ1-4; the D gene is possibly TRBD1 (6 bases). V lost 5 bases and J 5 bases, leaving 9 bases between the germline ends. The CDR3 loop spans 13 amino acids. Germline assignment: CDR1 LNHDA and CDR2 SQIVND (reference sequence). The CDR3 protein is CASSAQGNEKLFF. The CDR3 nucleotides read TGTGCCAGTAGTGCACAGGGAAATGAAAAACTGTTTTTT.

This clone occurred many times. The chain carries TRBV6-5 and TRBJ2-2; 10 positions match TRBD2. The CDR3 covers 15 residues. Per germline, CDR1 MNHEY and CDR2 SVGAGI. Germline trimming cut 7 bases from V and 4 bases from J; bases unmatched to any gene: 6. In nucleotides, the CDR3 is TGTGCCAGCACTCATCTAGCGGGGGCCACCGGGGAGCTGTTTTTT. Translation gives CASTHLAGATGELFF.

The genes are TRBV6-1 and TRBJ1-6; D might be TRBD1 (6 bases). The CDR3 loop spans 15 amino acids. The V and J ends lost 3 bases and 8 bases respectively, with 14 bases between them. CDR1 is MNHNS, CDR2 SASEGT, per germline. The CDR3 sequence is CASSDQGNRDSPLHF. The DNA for the CDR3 is TGTGCCAGCAGTGATCAGGGAAACAGGGATTCACCCCTCCACTTT.

A note on this clone: Other DNA sequences from this sample encode an identical CDR3 as well. This sequence joins TRBV18 and TRBJ2-3; D ambiguous. V lost 2 bases, J lost 3 bases, and 9 bases lay in between. Per germline, CDR1 KGHSH and CDR2 LQKENI. This CDR3 is built from 14 residues. In DNA form, the CDR3 reads TGTGCCAGCTCACCATTAGGCGGTACAGATACGCAGTATTTT. Encoded protein: CASSPLGGTDTQYF. Complete variable domain (other parts from reference TRBV18 and TRBJ2-3): NAGVMQNPRHLVRRRGQEARLRCSPMKGHSHVYWYRQLPEEGLKFMVYLQKENIIDESGMPKERFSAEFPKEGPSILRIQQVVRGDSAAYFCASSPLGGTDTQYFGPGTRLTVL.

Remarks on this clone: The sample holds other DNA sequences that translate to the same CDR3. The chain combines TRBV19 with TRBJ2-7, with D possibly being TRBD2 (5 bases). V gave up 5 bases and J gave up 3 bases, with 14 bases separating them. Germline V gives CDR1 LNHDA, CDR2 SQIVND (reference sequence). This CDR3 has 14 residues. In DNA form, the CDR3 reads TGTGCCAGTAGTCCCGCCCGGGATAGCTACGAGCAGTACTTC. Translated: CASSPARDSYEQYF.

V is TRBV6-5 and J is TRBJ1-2, with TRBD1 as a possible D gene (5 bases). The CDR3 sequence is 13 residues long. Trimming took 4 bases from V and 0 from J, leaving 6 bases between them. Looked up from germline, CDR1 is MNHEY and CDR2 is SVGAGI. The CDR3 is CASSLTANYGYTF. CDR3 in DNA: TGTGCCAGCAGTTTGACAGCTAACTATGGCTACACCTTC.

The genes are TRBV12-3 or TRBV12-4 and TRBJ1-2; weak D call: TRBD1 (6 bases). V gave up 9 bases and J gave up 2 bases, with 10 bases separating them. There are 12 residues in the CDR3. The CDR3 is CASATGNYGYTF. The CDR3 nucleotides read TGTGCCAGTGCTACAGGGAACTATGGCTACACCTTC.

This chain connects TRBV12-3 or TRBV12-4 to TRBJ1-2, with no clear D. The CDR3 has 13 residues. With 0 bases removed from V and 8 bases from J, the gap between germline ends came to 10 bases. The CDR3, as DNA: TGTGCCAGCAGTTTAGCGTACACCCTGGGCTACACCTTC. It codes for CASSLAYTLGYTF.

The V call is TRBV11-3, the J call TRBJ2-2; a possible D gene is TRBD1 (5 bases). Germline assignment: CDR1 SGHNT and CDR2 YENEEA. CDR3 size: 16 residues. Deletions cut 3 bases from V and 4 bases from J, with 15 bases between. The CDR3 loop is CASSLLTGRSTGELFF. The CDR3 nucleotides are TGTGCCAGCAGCTTGCTTACAGGTCGTAGCACCGGGGAGCTGTTTTTT. The complete variable domain, with remaining parts taken from reference TRBV11-3 and TRBJ2-2, reads EAGVVQSPRYKIIEKKQPVAFWCNPISGHNTLYWYLQNLGQGPELLIRYENEEAVDDSQLPKDRFSAERLKGVDSTLKIQPAELGDSAVYLCASSLLTGRSTGELFFGEGSRLTVL.

J is TRBJ2-1 and V is TRBV6-1, with 11 bases lining up with TRBD2. CDR3 size: 19 residues. Germline CDR1 is MNHNS and CDR2 is SASEGT. Trimming removed 2 bases from V and 0 bases from J; junction bases left unmatched: 9. The CDR3 DNA follows: TGTGCCAGCAGTGAAATACTAGCGGGGGACCTTAACTCCTACAATGAGCAGTTCTTC. It yields the protein CASSEILAGDLNSYNEQFF.